The source of this TCR beta chain is a study of shared clonotypes between healthy human individuals. Study-level results: Shared clonotypes: approximately 5% naive CD4, roughly 3.8% naive CD8, about 2.5% memory CD4, approximately 0.41% memory CD8.

This clone was seen a single time. Its antigen is undetermined. The V gene end was trimmed by 6 bases and the J gene end by 3 bases; junction bases not matched to a gene: 7. Germline V CDR1 and CDR2: SNHLY, FYNNEI. The length of the CDR3 is 17 residues. The naive CD8 population came from CD45RO-negative cells selected for CCR7, without terminally differentiated effector memory CD45RA+ cells. Clones were sequenced by immunoSEQ multiplex PCR, and TCRdb holds only the in-frame ones, with some missing. This sample yields about 2.1 million clones, of which about 93% are seen a single time; more than 1.5% belongs to the top ten.

The chain employs TRBV2 and TRBJ2-2; 13 bases agree with TRBD2. Sequencing was carried out using naive CD8+ T cells from PBMCs. The receptor's source is a man younger than 35 in good health. Some clones in this sample may be carry-over from other donors' samples. The CDR3 region is CASSATSGRGDTGELFF. The CDR3 nucleotides are TGTGCCAGCAGCGCAACTAGCGGGAGGGGTGACACCGGGGAGCTGTTTTTT.